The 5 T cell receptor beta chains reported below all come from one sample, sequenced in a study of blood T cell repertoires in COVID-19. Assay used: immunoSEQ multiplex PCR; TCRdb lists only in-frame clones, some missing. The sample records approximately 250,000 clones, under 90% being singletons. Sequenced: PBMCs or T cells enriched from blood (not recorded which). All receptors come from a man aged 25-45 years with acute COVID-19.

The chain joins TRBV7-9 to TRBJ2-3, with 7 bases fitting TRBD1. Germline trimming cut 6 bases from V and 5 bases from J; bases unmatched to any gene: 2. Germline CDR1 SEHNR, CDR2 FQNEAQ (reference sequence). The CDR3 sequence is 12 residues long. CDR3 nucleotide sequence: TGTGCCAGCAGTTGGACAGGAGATACGCAGTATTTT. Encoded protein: CASSWTGDTQYF.

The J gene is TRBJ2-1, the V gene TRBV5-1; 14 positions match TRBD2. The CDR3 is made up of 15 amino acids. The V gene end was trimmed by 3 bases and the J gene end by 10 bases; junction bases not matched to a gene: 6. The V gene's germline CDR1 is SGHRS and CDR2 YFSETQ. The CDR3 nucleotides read TGCGCCAGCAGCTCAGGACTAGCGGGGGGTGACGAGCAGTTCTTC. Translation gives CASSSGLAGGDEQFF.

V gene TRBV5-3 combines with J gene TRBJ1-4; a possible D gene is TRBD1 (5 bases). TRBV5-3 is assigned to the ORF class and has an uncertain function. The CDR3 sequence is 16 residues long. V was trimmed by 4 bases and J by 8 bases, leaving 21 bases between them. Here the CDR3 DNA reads TGTGCCAGAAGCAGTCAGGGTACGTTTCTTTGGGAAAAACTGTTTTTT. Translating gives CARSSQGTFLWEKLFF.

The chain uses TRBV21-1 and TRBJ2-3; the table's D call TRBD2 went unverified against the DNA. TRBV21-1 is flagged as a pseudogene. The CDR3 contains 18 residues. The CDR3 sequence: CASSNLPRARVNSDTQYF. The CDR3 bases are TGTGCCAGCAGCAACCTCCCGAGAGCGCGGGTAAATTCAGATACGCAGTATTTT.

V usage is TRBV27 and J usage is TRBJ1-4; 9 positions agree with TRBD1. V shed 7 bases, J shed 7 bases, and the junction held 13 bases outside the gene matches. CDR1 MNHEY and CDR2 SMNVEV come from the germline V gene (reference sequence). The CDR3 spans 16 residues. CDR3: CASTRTGAARGEKLFF. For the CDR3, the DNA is TGTGCCAGCACTCGGACAGGGGCGGCGAGGGGTGAAAAACTGTTTTTT.